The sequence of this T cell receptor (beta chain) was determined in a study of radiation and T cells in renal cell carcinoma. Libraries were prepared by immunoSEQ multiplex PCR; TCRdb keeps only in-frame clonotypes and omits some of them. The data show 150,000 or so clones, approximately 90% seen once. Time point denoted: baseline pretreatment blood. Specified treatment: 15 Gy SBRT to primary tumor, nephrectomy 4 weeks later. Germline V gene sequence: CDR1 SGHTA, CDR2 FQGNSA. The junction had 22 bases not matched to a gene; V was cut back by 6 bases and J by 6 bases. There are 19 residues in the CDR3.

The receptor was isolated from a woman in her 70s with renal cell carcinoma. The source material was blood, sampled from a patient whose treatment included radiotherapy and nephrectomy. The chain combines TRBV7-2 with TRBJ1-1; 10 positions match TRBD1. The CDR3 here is CASRGPNRQGANVFAEAFF. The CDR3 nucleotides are TGTGCCAGCAGGGGACCAAATCGACAGGGGGCGAATGTATTCGCTGAAGCTTTCTTT.